The rows below give T cell receptor beta chains drawn from one sample of a study of cytomegalovirus exposure and HLA in healthy donors. Method: immunoSEQ multiplex PCR; TCRdb's copy keeps in-frame clones and lacks some. The sample includes about 86,000 clones, around 80% seen only once; the top ten take roughly 2.5%. Sequences were obtained from PBMCs. These receptors were taken from a male donor in good health and CMV-seropositive. The CDR3 runs from the conserved cysteine through the conserved F or W. Each record gives: V gene, CDR3 length, J gene, D gene, clone size, CDR3 protein, CDR3 DNA. The D gene is left open where the match is weak. Clone size, where shown, is once, few, many, or a class for clones that have expanded.

V: TRBV11-2; length: 14; J: TRBJ2-5; D: TRBD2; size: -; CDR3: CASSKQSGKETQYF; DNA: TGTGCCAGCAGCAAACAGAGCGGGAAAGAGACCCAGTACTTC
V: TRBV28; length: 12; J: TRBJ2-3; D: -; size: -; CDR3: CASNPRADTQYF; DNA: TGTGCCAGCAATCCTCGAGCAGATACGCAGTATTTT
V: TRBV5-1; length: 14; J: TRBJ2-1; D: -; size: -; CDR3: CASSYRDPGNEQFF; DNA: TGCGCCAGCAGCTACAGGGACCCGGGAAATGAGCAGTTCTTC
V: TRBV10-3; length: 14; J: TRBJ2-5; D: -; size: -; CDR3: CAIKEQADSGTQYF; DNA: TGTGCCATCAAGGAACAGGCCGACTCGGGGACCCAGTACTTC
V: TRBV4-3; length: 17; J: TRBJ1-2; D: TRBD1; size: -; CDR3: CASSPGGQVGSLKGYTF; DNA: TGCGCCAGCAGCCCCGGGGGACAGGTGGGCTCCCTAAAAGGCTACACCTTC
V: TRBV5-1; length: 13; J: TRBJ1-5; D: -; size: -; CDR3: CASSLQENQPQHF; DNA: TGCGCCAGCAGCTTACAGGAGAATCAGCCCCAGCATTTT
V: TRBV27; length: 16; J: TRBJ2-1; D: TRBD1; size: -; CDR3: CASSFPGTGRNNEQFF; DNA: TGTGCCAGCAGTTTCCCCGGGACAGGGAGGAACAATGAGCAGTTCTTC
V: TRBV28; length: 14; J: TRBJ1-5; D: TRBD1; size: -; CDR3: CASSLTGEGQPQHF; DNA: TGTGCCAGCAGCCTGACAGGGGAAGGCCAGCCCCAGCATTTT
V: TRBV4-1; length: 15; J: TRBJ2-2; D: TRBD1; size: -; CDR3: CASSLGQGGPGELFF; DNA: TGCGCCAGCAGCCTGGGACAGGGGGGACCCGGGGAGCTGTTTTTT
V: TRBV4-1; length: 15; J: TRBJ2-7; D: TRBD1; size: -; CDR3: CASSQTGQGRFEQYF; DNA: TGCGCCAGCAGCCAAACGGGACAGGGACGTTTCGAGCAGTACTTC
V: TRBV12-5; length: 15; J: TRBJ2-3; D: -; size: -; CDR3: CASGLGLPTGDTQYF; DNA: TGTGCTAGTGGTTTAGGACTACCGACCGGAGATACGCAGTATTTT
V: TRBV14; length: 18; J: TRBJ2-3; D: TRBD2; size: -; CDR3: CASSQGRTSIGVWDTQYF; DNA: TGTGCCAGCAGCCAAGGAAGGACTAGCATAGGAGTTTGGGATACGCAGTATTTT
V: TRBV27; length: 19; J: TRBJ2-6; D: TRBD2; size: -; CDR3: CASSIGGLAGISGANVLTF; DNA: TGTGCCAGCAGCATAGGGGGACTAGCGGGGATCTCTGGGGCCAACGTCCTGACTTTC
V: TRBV15; length: 12; J: TRBJ1-5; D: -; size: once; CDR3: CATSRDSQPQHF; DNA: TGTGCCACCAGCAGAGATAGCCAGCCCCAGCATTTT
V: TRBV29-1; length: 12; J: TRBJ2-1; D: TRBD1; size: -; CDR3: CSVGDRMNEQFF; DNA: TGCAGCGTTGGGGACAGGATGAATGAGCAGTTCTTC
V: TRBV9; length: 15; J: TRBJ2-1; D: -; size: -; CDR3: CASSVGGNLYNEQFF; DNA: TGTGCCAGCAGCGTAGGCGGTAACCTCTACAATGAGCAGTTCTTC
V: TRBV29-1; length: 12; J: TRBJ1-1; D: TRBD1; size: few; CDR3: CSVDRGNTEAFF; DNA: TGCAGCGTCGACAGGGGGAACACTGAAGCTTTCTTT
V: TRBV7-9; length: 18; J: TRBJ2-3; D: TRBD2; size: once; CDR3: CASSLFSGGTASTDTQYF; DNA: TGTGCCAGCAGCTTATTTAGCGGGGGCACGGCTAGCACAGATACGCAGTATTTT
V: TRBV5-1; length: 15; J: TRBJ2-6; D: -; size: -; CDR3: CASTVSSAGANVLTF; DNA: TGCGCCAGCACTGTGAGCTCCGCCGGGGCCAACGTCCTGACTTTC
V: TRBV6-1; length: 14; J: TRBJ1-5; D: -; size: -; CDR3: CASSDRASNQPQHF; DNA: TGTGCCAGCAGTGACAGGGCTAGCAATCAGCCCCAGCATTTT
V: TRBV19; length: 13; J: TRBJ2-1; D: TRBD2; size: -; CDR3: CASSTTSSGSMFF; DNA: TGTGCCAGTAGTACGACCTCTAGCGGGAGCATGTTCTTC
V: TRBV19; length: 14; J: TRBJ1-1; D: -; size: -; CDR3: CASTRSGANTEAFF; DNA: TGTGCCAGTACCCGGTCGGGTGCGAACACTGAAGCTTTCTTT
V: TRBV25-1; length: 13; J: TRBJ2-7; D: TRBD2; size: -; CDR3: CASRSGNLYEQYF; DNA: TGTGCCAGTCGGAGCGGGAACTTATACGAGCAGTACTTC
V: TRBV4-3; length: 17; J: TRBJ2-1; D: TRBD2; size: -; CDR3: CASSQGPGLAGVGEQFF; DNA: TGCGCCAGCAGCCAAGGCCCGGGACTAGCGGGAGTTGGAGAGCAGTTCTTC
V: TRBV6-1; length: 14; J: TRBJ1-3; D: -; size: -; CDR3: CATSQRGYGNTIYF; DNA: TGTGCCACCTCGCAAAGGGGGTATGGAAACACCATATATTTT
V: TRBV5-1; length: 17; J: TRBJ2-7; D: -; size: -; CDR3: CASSRGVISGQVYEQYF; DNA: TGCGCCAGCAGCCGGGGAGTAATTAGCGGACAGGTCTACGAGCAGTACTTC
V: TRBV19; length: 16; J: TRBJ2-2; D: -; size: -; CDR3: CASTLLPGVNTGELFF; DNA: TGTGCCAGTACCCTACTCCCAGGGGTGAACACCGGGGAGCTGTTTTTT
V: TRBV21-1; length: 16; J: TRBJ2-7; D: -; size: -; CDR3: CASSKSGLAERGEQYF; DNA: TGTGCCAGCAGCAAATCTGGACTAGCGGAGAGGGGCGAGCAGTACTTC
V: TRBV18; length: 16; J: TRBJ2-7; D: TRBD1; size: -; CDR3: CASSLSAGQGLYEQYF; DNA: TGTGCCAGCTCGCTCTCCGCGGGACAGGGGCTCTACGAGCAGTACTTC
V: TRBV7-2; length: 13; J: TRBJ2-1; D: -; size: -; CDR3: CASSFKGGVEQFF; DNA: TGTGCCAGCAGCTTCAAGGGCGGGGTTGAGCAGTTCTTC
V: TRBV7-9; length: 15; J: TRBJ2-1; D: TRBD1; size: -; CDR3: CASSADRGPYNEQFF; DNA: TGTGCCAGCAGCGCGGACAGGGGGCCCTACAATGAGCAGTTCTTC
V: TRBV12-2; length: 16; J: TRBJ1-1; D: -; size: few; CDR3: CASRPWASRRTAEAFF; DNA: TGTGCAAGTCGCCCTTGGGCTTCCCGCCGAACAGCTGAAGCTTTCTTT
V: TRBV7-2; length: 14; J: TRBJ1-5; D: -; size: few; CDR3: CASSLLGPNQPQHF; DNA: TGTGCCAGCAGTCTCCTGGGCCCTAATCAGCCCCAGCATTTT
V: TRBV28; length: 13; J: TRBJ1-2; D: -; size: -; CDR3: CASSSQGRHGYTF; DNA: TGTGCCAGCAGTTCTCAGGGGCGGCATGGCTACACCTTC
V: TRBV30; length: 14; J: TRBJ2-7; D: TRBD1; size: -; CDR3: CAWSQQGPPYEQYF; DNA: TGTGCCTGGAGTCAACAGGGGCCCCCCTACGAGCAGTACTTC
V: TRBV4-2; length: 14; J: TRBJ2-7; D: -; size: -; CDR3: CASSQGGLSYEQYF; DNA: TGTGCCAGCAGCCAAGGTGGGCTATCCTACGAGCAGTACTTC
V: TRBV18; length: 15; J: TRBJ1-2; D: TRBD1; size: -; CDR3: CASSPQGTVNYGYTF; DNA: TGTGCCAGCTCACCACAAGGGACAGTTAACTATGGCTACACCTTC
V: TRBV27; length: 14; J: TRBJ2-7; D: -; size: -; CDR3: CASSPIGVRYEQYF; DNA: TGTGCCAGCAGTCCCATCGGGGTTCGCTACGAGCAGTACTTC
V: TRBV5-6; length: 17; J: TRBJ1-2; D: -; size: -; CDR3: CASSLDVPGTMIYGYTF; DNA: TGTGCCAGCAGCTTGGACGTCCCCGGGACAATGATCTATGGCTACACCTTC
V: TRBV2; length: 12; J: TRBJ2-1; D: TRBD1; size: -; CDR3: CASTDRADEQFF; DNA: TGTGCCAGCACGGACAGGGCAGATGAGCAGTTCTTC